This entry concerns a single T cell receptor beta chain. The antigen remains undetermined. The sample comes from a study of graft-versus-host responses after intestinal transplantation. Background on the study: Transplant types were multivisceral, liver-intestinal, or isolated intestinal. The study gave all recipients anti-thymocyte globulin induction, then tacrolimus and steroids for about 3 years.

TCRdb's table, derived via immunoSEQ multiplex PCR, lists solely in-frame clones and lacks some. In the table there are about 89,000 clones, approximately 94% of which are singletons. General observations from the study: Recipient marrow harbored GvH clones, some of which surfaced first in ileum or blood.

Trimming cost V 0 bases and J 7 bases, with 17 bases left between them. CDR1 is SGHDT, CDR2 YYEEEE, per germline. This CDR3 comprises 15 residues. The material sequenced was unstimulated CD8+ T cells sorted from spleen or lymph node cells, taken before intestinal transplant. The sequence was collected from a human donor who received an intestinal transplant. The gene calls are TRBV5-6 and TRBJ2-7; possibly TRBD1 for D (6 bases). As DNA, the CDR3 is TGTGCCAGCAGCTTGGGACCCGGGACATACCAAGAGCAGTACTTC. Amino acids: CASSLGPGTYQEQYF. Full variable domain (missing parts from reference TRBV5-6 and TRBJ2-7): DAGVTQSPTHLIKTRGQQVTLRCSPKSGHDTVSWYQQALGQGPQFIFQYYEEEERQRGNFPDRFSGHQFPNYSSELNVNALLLGDSALYLCASSLGPGTYQEQYFGPGTRLTVT.